This TCR delta chain was recorded in a study of Vδ1+ human thymocytes. Notes on the study in general: Thymic TRG and TRD repertoires appeared highly polyclonal, with Gaussian CDR3 length distributions.

Trimming stripped 5 bases from V and 3 bases from J, with 40 bases between. CDR1 and CDR2 from the germline V gene are TSWWSYY and QGS. The CDR3 length is 23 residues. As for this clone: Its antigen is not identified.

The template was reverse-transcribed extracted RNA. CDR3 amplicons came from multiplex PCR with pooled V-gene forward and constant-region reverse primers. TCRdb re-identified clones in the multiplex PCR reads via CATT. The data contain tens of thousands of delta-chain clones, roughly 15% of them singletons. The V gene is TRDV1, the J gene TRDJ1, with D perhaps TRDD2 or TRDD3 (9 bases each). This receptor was obtained from a boy in the first two years of life who had congenital heart surgery. The sequencing input was Vdelta1+ gamma-delta thymocytes from the thymus. Subset indicated: FACS-sorted CD3+ TCRalphabeta- TCRVdelta1+ TCRVdelta2- thymocytes. CDR3 bases: TGTGCTCTTGGGATAATCGGGCCTTCCTACATAGGGCTGGGGGATCTTGGGGCCGATAAACTCATCTTT. Encoded protein: CALGIIGPSYIGLGDLGADKLIF.